This T cell receptor beta chain was documented in a study of blood T cell repertoires in COVID-19. In the study overall: Whether acute or convalescent, the COVID-19 samples came from the United States, Italy and Spain. The cDNA or gDNA used as material had been derived from T cells, B-cell-depleted T cells, or PBMCs.

This clone was seen once. In the study's own analysis: Amplification from reference gene primers served as the basis for estimated nucleated cell counts. Sequencing used immunoSEQ multiplex PCR; TCRdb keeps in-frame clones, though not all of them. The DNA gave D and trimming, while V, J and clone size come from that table. The table records 200,000 to 300,000 clones, approximately 82% of them present only once. The CDR3 loop spans 17 amino acids. Source material: peripheral blood. The V and J genes are TRBV12-2 and TRBJ1-5. TRBV12-2 is shown as a pseudogene. The TCR was taken from a man aged 40-55 years who had recovered from COVID-19. CDR3 in amino acids: CASRPVAGGPADQPQHF. CDR3 bases: TGTGCAAGTCGCCCCGTGGCGGGGGGCCCCGCAGATCAGCCCCAGCATTTT.